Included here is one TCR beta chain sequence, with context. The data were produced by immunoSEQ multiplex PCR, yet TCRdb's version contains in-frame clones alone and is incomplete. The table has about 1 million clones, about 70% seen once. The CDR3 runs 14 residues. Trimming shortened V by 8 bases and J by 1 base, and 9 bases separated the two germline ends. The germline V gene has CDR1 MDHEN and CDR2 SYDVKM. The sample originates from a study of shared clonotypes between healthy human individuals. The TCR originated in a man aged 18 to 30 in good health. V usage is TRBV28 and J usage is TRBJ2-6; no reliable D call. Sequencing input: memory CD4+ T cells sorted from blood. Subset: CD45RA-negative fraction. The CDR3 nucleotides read TGTGCCAGCGGATTCAGATCTGGGGCCAACGTCCTGACTTTC. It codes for CASGFRSGANVLTF.